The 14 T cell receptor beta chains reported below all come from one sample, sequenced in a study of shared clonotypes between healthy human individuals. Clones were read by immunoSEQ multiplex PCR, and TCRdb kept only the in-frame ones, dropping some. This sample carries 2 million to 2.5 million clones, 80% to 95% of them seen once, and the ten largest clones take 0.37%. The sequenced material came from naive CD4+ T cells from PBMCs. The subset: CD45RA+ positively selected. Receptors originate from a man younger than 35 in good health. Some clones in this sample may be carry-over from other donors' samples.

This CDR3 reads CASSGGSGTKPGYEQYF. The CDR3 DNA reads as TGTGCCAGCAGCGGCGGATCCGGGACGAAACCCGGTTACGAGCAGTACTTC. V usage is TRBV5-4 and J usage is TRBJ2-7; D might be TRBD1 or TRBD2, each matching 5 bases. This CDR3 has 17 amino acids. The germline V and J ends were trimmed by 4 bases and 4 bases, with 24 bases remaining between them. The V gene's germline CDR1 is SGHNT and CDR2 YYREEE (reference sequence).

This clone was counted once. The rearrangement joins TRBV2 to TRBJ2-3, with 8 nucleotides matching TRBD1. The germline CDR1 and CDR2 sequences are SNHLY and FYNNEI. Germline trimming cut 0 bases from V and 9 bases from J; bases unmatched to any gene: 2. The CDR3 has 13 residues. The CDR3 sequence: CASSEAGTGTQYF. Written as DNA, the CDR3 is TGTGCCAGCAGTGAAGCCGGGACAGGCACGCAGTATTTT.

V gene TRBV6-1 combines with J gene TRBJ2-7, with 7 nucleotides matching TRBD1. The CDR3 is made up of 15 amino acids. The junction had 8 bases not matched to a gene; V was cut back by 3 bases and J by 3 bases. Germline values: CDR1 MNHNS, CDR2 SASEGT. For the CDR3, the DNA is TGTGCCAGCAGTGACCGACAGGGATCAATCTACGAGCAGTACTTC. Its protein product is CASSDRQGSIYEQYF.

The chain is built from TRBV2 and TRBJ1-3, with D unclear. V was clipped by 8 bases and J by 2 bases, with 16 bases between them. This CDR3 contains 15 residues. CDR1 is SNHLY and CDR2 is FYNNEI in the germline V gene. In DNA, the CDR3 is TGTGCCAGCGCCTTGGGGAATTTCCCTGGAAACACCATATATTTT. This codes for CASALGNFPGNTIYF.

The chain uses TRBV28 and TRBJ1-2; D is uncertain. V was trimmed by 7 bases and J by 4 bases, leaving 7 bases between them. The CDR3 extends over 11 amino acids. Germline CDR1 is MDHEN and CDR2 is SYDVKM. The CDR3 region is CASTHAYGYTF. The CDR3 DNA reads TGTGCCAGCACCCATGCCTATGGCTACACCTTC.

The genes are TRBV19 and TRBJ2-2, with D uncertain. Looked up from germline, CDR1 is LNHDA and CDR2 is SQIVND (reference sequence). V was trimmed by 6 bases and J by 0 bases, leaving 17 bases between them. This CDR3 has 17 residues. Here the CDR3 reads CASRNWVKSPNTGELFF. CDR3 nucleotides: TGTGCCAGTAGAAATTGGGTGAAGTCTCCGAACACCGGGGAGCTGTTTTTT.

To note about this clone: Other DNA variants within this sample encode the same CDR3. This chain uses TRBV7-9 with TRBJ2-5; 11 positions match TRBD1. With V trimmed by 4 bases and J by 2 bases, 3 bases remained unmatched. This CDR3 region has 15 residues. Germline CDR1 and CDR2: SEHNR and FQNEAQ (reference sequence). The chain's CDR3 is CASSSGTGGQETQYF. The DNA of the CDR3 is TGTGCCAGCAGCTCCGGGACAGGGGGTCAAGAGACCCAGTACTTC.

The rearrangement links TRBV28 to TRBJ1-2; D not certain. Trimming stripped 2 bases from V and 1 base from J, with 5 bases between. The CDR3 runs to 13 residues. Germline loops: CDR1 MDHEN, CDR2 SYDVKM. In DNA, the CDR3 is TGTGCCAGCAGTTTAAATAATAACTATGGCTACACCTTC. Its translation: CASSLNNNYGYTF.

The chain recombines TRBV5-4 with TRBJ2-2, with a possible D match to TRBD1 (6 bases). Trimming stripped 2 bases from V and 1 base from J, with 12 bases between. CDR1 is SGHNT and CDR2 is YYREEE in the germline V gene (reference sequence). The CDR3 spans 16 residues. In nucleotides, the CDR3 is TGTGCCAGCAGCTTCCAGACAGGCGAGAACACCGGGGAGCTGTTTTTT. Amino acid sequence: CASSFQTGENTGELFF. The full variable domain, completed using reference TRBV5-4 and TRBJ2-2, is ETGVTQSPTHLIKTRGQQVTLRCSSQSGHNTVSWYQQALGQGPQFIFQYYREEENGRGNFPPRFSGLQFPNYSSELNVNALELDDSALYLCASSFQTGENTGELFFGEGSRLTVL.

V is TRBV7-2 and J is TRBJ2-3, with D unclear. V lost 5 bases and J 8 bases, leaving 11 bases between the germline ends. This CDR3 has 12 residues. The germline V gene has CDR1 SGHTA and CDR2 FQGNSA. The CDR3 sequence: CASSDFPGTQYF. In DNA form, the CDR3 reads TGTGCCAGCAGCGACTTCCCGGGTACGCAGTATTTT.

The CDR3 DNA sequence: TGTGCCAGCGGGGAGGGTGAAGCTTTCTTT. It encodes CASGEGEAFF. The chain recombines TRBV2 with TRBJ1-1; D unclear. The CDR3 length is 10 residues. Germline-derived CDR1 and CDR2 are SNHLY and FYNNEI. V shed 8 bases and J shed 7 bases, with 8 bases lying between them.

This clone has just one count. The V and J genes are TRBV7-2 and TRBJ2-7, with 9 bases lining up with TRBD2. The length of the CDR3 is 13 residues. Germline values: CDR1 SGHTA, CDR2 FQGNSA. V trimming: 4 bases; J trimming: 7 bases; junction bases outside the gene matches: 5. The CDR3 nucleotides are TGTGCCAGCAGCTCGGGCGGGAGGGGGGAGCAGTACTTC. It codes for CASSSGGRGEQYF.

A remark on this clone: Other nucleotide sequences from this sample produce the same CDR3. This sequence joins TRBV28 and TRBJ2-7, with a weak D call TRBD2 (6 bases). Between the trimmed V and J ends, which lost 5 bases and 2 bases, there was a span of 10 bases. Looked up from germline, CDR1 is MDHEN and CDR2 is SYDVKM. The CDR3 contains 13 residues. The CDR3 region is CASSLGGTYEQYF. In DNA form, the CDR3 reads TGTGCCAGCAGTCTGGGGGGAACCTACGAGCAGTACTTC.

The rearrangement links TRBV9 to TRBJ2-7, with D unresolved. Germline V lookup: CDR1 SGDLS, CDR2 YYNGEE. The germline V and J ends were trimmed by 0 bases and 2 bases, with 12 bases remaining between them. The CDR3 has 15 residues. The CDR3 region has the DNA TGTGCCAGCAGCGTAGGTGTCCAACCGCCCTACGAGCAGTACTTC. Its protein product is CASSVGVQPPYEQYF.